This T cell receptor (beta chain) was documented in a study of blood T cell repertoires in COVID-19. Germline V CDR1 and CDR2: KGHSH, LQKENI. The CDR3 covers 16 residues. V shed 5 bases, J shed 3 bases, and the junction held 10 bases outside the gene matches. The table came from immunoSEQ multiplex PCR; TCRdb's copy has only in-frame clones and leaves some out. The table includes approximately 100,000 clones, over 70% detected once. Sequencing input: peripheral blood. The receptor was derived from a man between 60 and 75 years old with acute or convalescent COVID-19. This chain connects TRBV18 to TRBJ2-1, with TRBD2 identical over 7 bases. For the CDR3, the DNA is TGTGCCAGCTCATCCATAGCGGGTGCCTTCTACAATGAGCAGTTCTTC. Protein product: CASSSIAGAFYNEQFF.